This TCR beta chain was documented in a study of cytomegalovirus exposure and HLA in healthy donors. The PCR contained 60 Vbeta and 13 Jbeta primers. Produced via immunoSEQ multiplex PCR; TCRdb's table is partial and in-frame only. Of over 100,000 clones detected, 6.5% to 9.5% appear once; the ten largest clones hold about 5.5%. This clone has only a few counts. The CDR3 extends over 14 amino acids. V lost 1 base, J lost 3 bases, and 10 bases lay in between. Germline V lookup: CDR1 SGHRS, CDR2 YFSETQ. The sequencing input was PBMCs. The V gene is TRBV5-1, the J gene TRBJ1-1; possible D gene TRBD1, 6 bases. This clonotype originated in a man aged 40-50 years in good health and CMV-seronegative. CDR3 coding DNA: TGCGCCAGCAGCTTGACAGGGACCGACACTGAAGCTTTCTTT. Protein product: CASSLTGTDTEAFF.